Shown below are 20 T cell receptor beta chains from a single sample sequenced in a study of shared clonotypes between healthy human individuals. Sequencing used immunoSEQ multiplex PCR; TCRdb keeps in-frame clones, though not all of them. The profile shows about 1.1 million clones, approximately 75% of them singletons. The sequenced material came from memory CD4+ T cells from PBMCs. The subset: CD45RA-negative fraction. These TCRs come from a man younger than 30 in good health. Some clones in this sample may be carry-over from other donors' samples.

In this sample, this clone turned up once. The chain carries TRBV7-2 and TRBJ2-5; no clear D. CDR1 is SGHTA and CDR2 is FQGNSA in the germline V gene. V gave up 2 bases and J gave up 0 bases, with 7 bases separating them. This CDR3 contains 14 residues. The CDR3 DNA sequence: TGTGCCAGCAGCTTAACCAGGTACCAAGAGACCCAGTACTTC. This encodes CASSLTRYQETQYF.

This chain connects TRBV5-6 to TRBJ2-4; no firm D call. Trimming took off 6 bases at V and 6 bases at J, with 19 bases between the two ends. From germline, CDR1 is SGHDT and CDR2 YYEEEE. The CDR3 is made up of 15 amino acids. The CDR3 is CASKVPPLVSNIQYF. In DNA form, the CDR3 reads TGTGCCAGCAAAGTCCCCCCGCTCGTATCAAACATTCAGTACTTC.

The gene calls are TRBV6-1 and TRBJ1-1; no firm D call. Germline V gene data show CDR1 as MNHNS and CDR2 as SASEGT. Trimming removed 1 base from V and 4 bases from J, with 7 bases in between. The CDR3 extends over 13 amino acids. The CDR3 region is CASSEVGGTEAFF. CDR3 bases: TGTGCCAGCAGTGAAGTAGGCGGCACTGAAGCTTTCTTT.

This chain links TRBV7-9 with TRBJ1-1; D unresolved. Germline values: CDR1 SEHNR, CDR2 FQNEAQ (reference sequence). V lost 7 bases, J lost 6 bases, and 24 bases lay in between. This CDR3 comprises 16 residues. The CDR3 DNA sequence: TGTGCCAGCACCTCCTTTGCGAAGGCAGCCGGAGCTGAAGCTTTCTTT. Amino acids: CASTSFAKAAGAEAFF.

In its sample, this clone was seen once. The chain carries TRBV28 and TRBJ2-7; possible D gene TRBD2, 7 bases. Germline V gene data show CDR1 as MDHEN and CDR2 as SYDVKM. The CDR3 runs to 15 residues. The V end lost 3 bases, the J end lost 2 bases, and 14 bases lay between the germline ends. The CDR3 sequence: CASSFGGPRTYEQYF. As DNA, the CDR3 is TGTGCCAGCAGTTTCGGGGGGCCCAGAACCTACGAGCAGTACTTC.

A note on this clone: The sample carries other DNA sequences with the same CDR3. V and J are TRBV28 and TRBJ2-1; D not resolved. CDR1 MDHEN and CDR2 SYDVKM come from the germline V gene. CDR3 length equals 12 residues. Between the trimmed V and J ends, which lost 3 bases and 2 bases, there was a span of 2 bases. Here the CDR3 DNA reads TGTGCCAGCAGTTTGACCTACAATGAGCAGTTCTTC. Its translation: CASSLTYNEQFF.

The genes are TRBV6-4 and TRBJ1-4; D gene uncertain. V dropped 10 bases and J dropped 6 bases, with 12 bases sitting between them. The CDR3 length is 12 residues. From germline, CDR1 is MRHNA and CDR2 SNTAGT. The CDR3 nucleotides read TGTGCCACCATCCGGCAGCATGAAAAACTGTTTTTT. Its protein product is CATIRQHEKLFF.

The V call is TRBV6-4, the J call TRBJ1-2, with 7 positions matching TRBD1. The CDR3 loop spans 15 amino acids. J was trimmed by 4 bases and V by 2 bases; bases with no gene match: 7. Germline CDR1 MRHNA, CDR2 SNTAGT. CDR3 loop: CASSDTATGSYGYTF. In DNA form, the CDR3 reads TGTGCCAGCAGTGACACTGCGACAGGGAGCTATGGCTACACCTTC.

The CDR3 DNA sequence: TGTGCCAGCAGTGACTTCGGTCTAGCCGGGGGCGCTTCTGGAAACACCATATATTTT. Translated, it gives CASSDFGLAGGASGNTIYF. The chain employs TRBV2 and TRBJ1-3; D might be TRBD1 (6 bases). CDR3 size: 19 residues. The V gene's germline CDR1 is SNHLY and CDR2 FYNNEI. Trimming pared 3 bases from V and 1 base from J, leaving 22 bases between.

V is TRBV6-6 and J is TRBJ1-2; 7 positions agree with TRBD1. Unmatched junction bases numbered 5, after V lost 2 bases and J lost 8 bases. Germline V lookup: CDR1 MNHNY, CDR2 SVGAGI (reference sequence). The CDR3 totals 13 residues. The CDR3 nucleotides read TGTGCCAGCAGTTACGACAGGGAAAGGGGCTACACCTTC. This codes for CASSYDRERGYTF.

The J gene is TRBJ1-5, the V gene TRBV2; D is uncertain. The CDR3 covers 14 residues. Trimming stripped 5 bases from V and 4 bases from J, with 12 bases between. The germline CDR1 and CDR2 sequences are SNHLY and FYNNEI. The CDR3 DNA follows: TGTGCCAGCAGTCGGTCAGCGGGGAATCAGCCCCAGCATTTT. Protein: CASSRSAGNQPQHF.

The rearrangement links TRBV11-1 to TRBJ2-7, with D maybe TRBD2 (6 bases). The CDR3 spans 16 residues. V gave up 0 bases and J gave up 0 bases, with 12 bases separating them. Germline CDR1 reads SGHAT; CDR2 reads FQDESV (reference sequence). CDR3 region: CASSLARGGVSYEQYF. CDR3 DNA sequence: TGTGCCAGCAGCTTAGCGCGCGGCGGGGTCTCCTACGAGCAGTACTTC.

The chain combines TRBV5-1 with TRBJ1-2, with D unresolved. Trimming removed 0 bases at V and 2 bases at J, with 8 bases between. CDR3 size: 14 residues. Germline CDR1 SGHRS, CDR2 YFSETQ. The CDR3 bases are TGCGCCAGCAGCTTGGAGGCCCTGAACTATGGCTACACCTTC. Amino acid sequence: CASSLEALNYGYTF.

As regards this clone: A much larger clonotype is one base distant, so this may be a read error. The chain links TRBV19 to TRBJ1-1; 7 bases map to TRBD1. V lost 6 bases, J lost 3 bases, and 4 bases stayed unmatched. This CDR3 has 13 residues. Germline CDR1 and CDR2: LNHDA and SQIVND (reference sequence). DNA of the CDR3: TGTGCCAGTAGCCTAACAGGGGACACTGAAGCTTTCTTT. Translating it yields CASSLTGDTEAFF.

This clone appeared once. The identical CDR3 is also encoded by other nucleotide sequences in the sample. The chain couples TRBV6-5 to TRBJ2-3; unclear D gene. The CDR3 sequence is 14 residues long. From germline, CDR1 is MNHEY and CDR2 SVGAGI. Trimming took off 0 bases at V and 6 bases at J, with 10 bases between the two ends. The CDR3 DNA reads TGTGCCAGCAGTTACTCGCCCGGGCAGGATACGCAGTATTTT. Translating gives CASSYSPGQDTQYF.

The chain carries TRBV19 and TRBJ2-1; 9 positions match TRBD2. V dropped 0 bases and J dropped 5; count of bases not matched to a gene: 2. Germline CDR1 reads LNHDA; CDR2 reads SQIVND (reference sequence). The CDR3 runs to 15 residues. CDR3 DNA: TGTGCCAGTAGTATAGACCGACTAGCGGACAATGAGCAGTTCTTC. Translating gives CASSIDRLADNEQFF.

This clone was counted only a few times. The rearrangement uses TRBV10-2 and TRBJ1-1; unclear D gene. The germline V and J ends were trimmed by 6 bases and 2 bases, with 10 bases remaining between them. Germline CDR1 is WSHSY and CDR2 is SAAADI. The CDR3 is 13 residues long. In nucleotides, the CDR3 is TGCGCCAGCAGGGAGCTTGCTAACACTGAAGCTTTCTTT. It specifies CASRELANTEAFF.

Concerning this clone itself: The same CDR3 arises from other DNA sequences in this sample as well. The CDR3 DNA reads as TGTGCCAGCAGCTTCAGCTCTGGAAACACCATATATTTT. It encodes CASSFSSGNTIYF. The chain recombines TRBV11-2 with TRBJ1-3; D not certain. With 3 bases removed from V and 0 bases from J, the gap between germline ends came to 3 bases. Germline values: CDR1 SGHAT, CDR2 FQNNGV. The CDR3 is 13 residues long.

The V gene is TRBV29-1, the J gene TRBJ2-4, with D perhaps assigned TRBD1 or TRBD2 (5 bases each). The CDR3 consists of 11 residues. V was cut by 5 bases and J by 8 bases, with 10 bases left in between. Germline V gene lookup returns CDR1 SQVTM and CDR2 ANQGSEA. CDR3 nucleotide sequence: TGCAGCGTTACACGAGGGGACATTCAGTACTTC. Its protein product is CSVTRGDIQYF. The variable domain in full, completed from reference TRBV29-1 and TRBJ2-4, reads SAVISQKPSRDICQRGTSLTIQCQVDSQVTMMFWYRQQPGQSLTLIATANQGSEATYESGFVIDKFPISRPNLTFSTLTVSNMSPEDSSIYLCSVTRGDIQYFGAGTRLSVL.

The CDR3 region is CASSLQGPHNEKLFF. The CDR3 bases are TGTGCCAGCAGCCTACAGGGACCCCATAATGAAAAACTGTTTTTT. The chain carries TRBV5-6 and TRBJ1-4, with D perhaps TRBD1 (6 bases). V was cut by 4 bases and J by 4 bases, with 14 bases left in between. Germline V gene data show CDR1 as SGHDT and CDR2 as YYEEEE. The CDR3 runs 15 residues.